This T cell receptor beta chain was sequenced in a study of T cells expressing NK-cell markers. At the level of the study: Source material for TCR beta repertoires consisted of sorted CD3+CD56+NKG2C+, CD3+CD56+NKG2C- and CD3+CD56-NKG2C+ T cells. Study-wide results and limits: The study found these clonotypes also leading the CD3+CD56-NKG2C+ fraction in a few donors. In five or six donors, dominant NKG2C+ clonotypes were roughly 1.0-7.5% of CD8+ T cells.

TCRdb re-called the 5' RACE reads and catalogs CDR3 proteins one per entry, DNA excluded. This sample contains around 470,000 distinct CDR3 sequences. Notes on this clonotype: Its target is not known.

The CDR3 extends over 14 amino acids. CDR1 is ENHRY and CDR2 is SYGVKD in the germline V gene. This receptor was identified in a woman between 45 and 60 years old in good health. The genes are TRBV10-3 and TRBJ2-7; TCRdb's D call, TRBD1, is unchecked because there is no DNA. The material sequenced was blood T cells: a sorted CD56 or NKG2C T cell subset, CD4+ or CD8+ T cells, or bulk PBMC T cells (not recorded which). The CDR3 here is CAIMRQGASYEQYF.